This TCR beta chain was sequenced in a study of radiotherapy plus CTLA-4 blockade in lung cancer. The data were produced by immunoSEQ multiplex PCR, yet TCRdb's version contains in-frame clones alone and is incomplete. The sample yields fewer than 45,000 clones, 85% seen once. Ipilimumab-mediated CTLA-4 blockade plus focal radiation was given to patients having chemo-refractory metastatic non-small-cell lung cancer. Trimming removed 0 bases at V and 2 bases at J, with 14 bases between. Germline CDR1 is SGHTA and CDR2 is FQGNSA. CDR3 size: 16 residues. The V gene is TRBV7-2, the J gene TRBJ2-7; tentative D call: TRBD1 (7 bases). The clonotype originates from a human donor with non-small cell lung cancer who had stable disease on radiotherapy plus ipilimumab. The specimen comprised peripheral blood, sampled from a patient treated with radiotherapy plus ipilimumab. CDR3 in amino acids: CASSLAGRGATYEQYF. The CDR3 DNA follows: TGTGCCAGCAGCTTAGCGGGCAGGGGGGCCACCTACGAGCAGTACTTC.